Given below is one T cell receptor (beta chain) in context. The antigen is unknown. Germline CDR1 and CDR2: SGHDT and YYEEEE. The ends lost 4 bases at V and 14 bases at J; junction bases unmatched: 7. The CDR3 totals 12 residues. This sample is drawn from a study of graft-versus-host responses after intestinal transplantation. Study-level points and caveats: The study found high graft-versus-host to host-versus-graft clonal ratios in allografts of patients with graft-donor T cell macrochimerism. Early post-transplant falls in HvG clones accompanied the peak levels of circulating GvH clones. GvH clones turned up in recipient marrow; some had shown up first in ileum or blood.

The repertoire was sequenced with immunoSEQ multiplex PCR; TCRdb's copy has only in-frame clones and lacks some. The data show over 45,000 clones, 80% to 90% seen once. This clonotype was sampled from a human patient who received an intestinal transplant, so some T cells may come from the graft donor. Specimen: PBMCs, collected 26 days after transplant. The rearrangement uses TRBV5-6 and TRBJ1-5; TRBD1 matches 9 bases. The CDR3 sequence: CASSRNRDREHF. The CDR3 region has the DNA TGTGCCAGCAGCCGAAACCGGGACAGGGAGCATTTT.